A selection of T cell receptor beta chains follows, all from one sample in a study of beta chain features in type 1 diabetes. Libraries were prepared by immunoSEQ multiplex PCR; TCRdb keeps only in-frame clonotypes and omits some of them. The table shows about 340,000 clones, with roughly 13% occurring only once. The sample comprised naive CD4+ T cells from blood. These receptors all come from a woman under 30 with type 1 diabetes. Each CDR3 is given with its conserved first and last residue. A D gene is named only where the DNA matches it firmly. Rows give clone size only sometimes, using once, few, many, or a class for an expanded clone.

clone_size: few
d_call: -
v_call: TRBV7-2
j_call: TRBJ2-7
cdr3_nt: TGTGCCAGCAGCTTGGGTGTGCACAGCTCCTACGAGCAGTACTTC
cdr3_aa: CASSLGVHSSYEQYF

clone_size: few
d_call: -
v_call: TRBV18
j_call: TRBJ2-3
cdr3_nt: TGTGCCAGCTTACAGGGGACTGCAGATACGCAGTATTTT
cdr3_aa: CASLQGTADTQYF

clone_size: -
d_call: TRBD1
v_call: TRBV18
j_call: TRBJ2-5
cdr3_nt: TGTGCCAGCTCACCGGGACAGGGGGGCGAGACCCAGTACTTC
cdr3_aa: CASSPGQGGETQYF

clone_size: few
d_call: -
v_call: TRBV5-4
j_call: TRBJ1-1
cdr3_nt: TGTGCCAGCAGCTTGGACAGGGTTTCGACCACTGAAGCTTTCTTT
cdr3_aa: CASSLDRVSTTEAFF

clone_size: few
d_call: -
v_call: TRBV18
j_call: TRBJ2-1
cdr3_nt: TGTGCCAGCTCACCCGCTACTAGCATATCCTACAATGAGCAGTTCTTC
cdr3_aa: CASSPATSISYNEQFF

clone_size: few
d_call: -
v_call: TRBV7-2
j_call: TRBJ1-2
cdr3_nt: TGTGCCAGCAGCCCGCAGGACGGCGGGAGAGGCTACACCTTC
cdr3_aa: CASSPQDGGRGYTF

clone_size: few
d_call: -
v_call: TRBV7-2
j_call: TRBJ1-5
cdr3_nt: TGTGCCAGCAGACAGGCCTTTGGGAGCAATCAGCCCCAGCATTTT
cdr3_aa: CASRQAFGSNQPQHF

clone_size: few
d_call: -
v_call: TRBV2
j_call: TRBJ2-7
cdr3_nt: TGTGCCAGCAGTGAAGCGGGCCTACCTTCCGAGCAGTACTTC
cdr3_aa: CASSEAGLPSEQYF

clone_size: few
d_call: -
v_call: TRBV30
j_call: TRBJ1-1
cdr3_nt: TGTGCCTTCTCGGGACATTTGGGCACTGAAGCTTTCTTT
cdr3_aa: CAFSGHLGTEAFF

clone_size: few
d_call: TRBD2
v_call: TRBV19
j_call: TRBJ2-3
cdr3_nt: TGTGCCAGTAGTATGACTAGCGGCACAGATACGCAGTATTTT
cdr3_aa: CASSMTSGTDTQYF

clone_size: -
d_call: TRBD1
v_call: TRBV25-1
j_call: TRBJ2-3
cdr3_nt: TGTGCCAGCGTACAGGGGGCAGATACGCAGTATTTT
cdr3_aa: CASVQGADTQYF

clone_size: few
d_call: TRBD2
v_call: TRBV7-9
j_call: TRBJ2-1
cdr3_nt: TGTGCCAGCAGCCCCCAAGGGGGACTAGGACCCTACAATGAGCAGTTCTTC
cdr3_aa: CASSPQGGLGPYNEQFF

clone_size: few
d_call: -
v_call: TRBV19
j_call: TRBJ1-1
cdr3_nt: TGTGCCAGTAATCTTAAGAGGGCCACCGAAGCTTTCTTT
cdr3_aa: CASNLKRATEAFF

clone_size: -
d_call: TRBD1
v_call: TRBV27
j_call: TRBJ2-4
cdr3_nt: TGTGCCAGCAGTCTCGGGACAGGGACCAAAAACATTCAGTACTTC
cdr3_aa: CASSLGTGTKNIQYF

clone_size: -
d_call: -
v_call: TRBV27
j_call: TRBJ1-2
cdr3_nt: TGTGCCAGCAGTACACCACAGGGTCTGAACTATGGCTACACCTTC
cdr3_aa: CASSTPQGLNYGYTF

clone_size: many
d_call: -
v_call: TRBV29-1
j_call: TRBJ2-1
cdr3_nt: TGCAGCGTTGAACTTTACAGCAATGAGCAGTTCTTC
cdr3_aa: CSVELYSNEQFF

clone_size: few
d_call: -
v_call: TRBV30
j_call: TRBJ1-3
cdr3_nt: TGTGCCTGGAGAGGACAGACCTCTGGAAACACCATATATTTT
cdr3_aa: CAWRGQTSGNTIYF

clone_size: -
d_call: -
v_call: TRBV6-5
j_call: TRBJ2-5
cdr3_nt: TGTGCCAGCAGTTACGGGGTAGCGGTCCAAGAGACCCAGTACTTC
cdr3_aa: CASSYGVAVQETQYF

clone_size: -
d_call: TRBD2
v_call: TRBV7-8
j_call: TRBJ2-7
cdr3_nt: TGTGCCAGCAGCTTAGCGAGCGGGGTCTACGAGCAGTACTTC
cdr3_aa: CASSLASGVYEQYF

clone_size: few
d_call: -
v_call: TRBV5-1
j_call: TRBJ2-2
cdr3_nt: TGCGCCAGCAGCTTAGGGGACACGGCGACCGGGGAGCTGTTTTTT
cdr3_aa: CASSLGDTATGELFF

clone_size: -
d_call: TRBD1
v_call: TRBV4-3
j_call: TRBJ1-1
cdr3_nt: TGCGCCAGCAGCCAACTACCCGGGACAGGCATGAACACTGAAGCTTTCTTT
cdr3_aa: CASSQLPGTGMNTEAFF

clone_size: few
d_call: -
v_call: TRBV5-8
j_call: TRBJ1-2
cdr3_nt: TGTGCCAGCACACGGGGGTGGCCCCAGAGCGGCTATGGCTACACCTTC
cdr3_aa: CASTRGWPQSGYGYTF

clone_size: -
d_call: -
v_call: TRBV27
j_call: TRBJ2-4
cdr3_nt: TGTGCCAGCAGTTCTTACCCTCCCGGGGTCAAAAACATTCAGTACTTC
cdr3_aa: CASSSYPPGVKNIQYF

clone_size: -
d_call: -
v_call: TRBV28
j_call: TRBJ2-7
cdr3_nt: TGTGCCAGCAGTGTACAGGCCGGCCCCTACGAGCAGTACTTC
cdr3_aa: CASSVQAGPYEQYF

clone_size: -
d_call: -
v_call: TRBV21-1
j_call: TRBJ1-1
cdr3_nt: TGTGCCAGCAGCAGCCTAGGAGTAGGCGCTTTCTTT
cdr3_aa: CASSSLGVGAFF

clone_size: few
d_call: TRBD2
v_call: TRBV9
j_call: TRBJ2-3
cdr3_nt: TGTGCCAGCAGCCGACTTCCTAGCGGGAGAGGGACAGATACGCAGTATTTT
cdr3_aa: CASSRLPSGRGTDTQYF

clone_size: -
d_call: TRBD2
v_call: TRBV9
j_call: TRBJ2-5
cdr3_nt: TGTGCCAGCAGCGCTATGACTAGCGGGAGGGCCAGCCAAGAGACCCAGTACTTC
cdr3_aa: CASSAMTSGRASQETQYF